A selection of T cell receptor beta chains follows, all from one sample in a study of graft-versus-host responses after intestinal transplantation. These receptors are not linked to any known antigen. Profiled with immunoSEQ multiplex PCR; TCRdb holds only in-frame clones, not every one. The table shows tens of thousands of clones, with 75% to 95% occurring only once. The sequencing here drew on unstimulated CD8+ T cells sorted from spleen or lymph node cells, taken before intestinal transplant. The receptors come from a human donor who received an intestinal transplant. Both conserved end residues are part of each CDR3. Fields, in order: D gene, J gene, clone size, V gene, CDR3 protein, CDR3 DNA. A D gene is named only where the DNA matches it firmly. Only part of the rows carry a size: once, few, many, or a class if the clone is expanded.

TRBD2,TRBJ2-1,NA,TRBV28,CASSRPSSGSGEQFF,TGTGCCAGCAGTCGGCCGTCTAGCGGGAGCGGTGAGCAGTTCTTC
NA,TRBJ2-7,NA,TRBV15,CATSRDLSSYEQYF,TGTGCCACCAGCAGAGATCTCAGCTCCTACGAGCAGTACTTC
NA,TRBJ2-7,NA,TRBV4-1,CASSQGQTGSYEQYF,TGCGCCAGCAGCCAAGGCCAGACAGGTTCCTACGAGCAGTACTTC
NA,TRBJ2-7,once,TRBV5-4,CASSSGTGPPYEQYF,TGTGCCAGCAGCAGCGGGACAGGACCCCCCTACGAGCAGTACTTC
TRBD2,TRBJ2-3,NA,TRBV7-9,CASSSLAGGGDTQYF,TGTGCCAGCAGCTCCTTAGCGGGCGGAGGTGATACGCAGTATTTT
TRBD2,TRBJ2-2,NA,TRBV5-1,CASSSSRLAGGRAGELFF,TGCGCCAGCAGCTCCTCCCGGCTAGCGGGAGGGAGGGCCGGGGAGCTGTTTTTT
NA,TRBJ2-5,NA,TRBV28,CASSTTGSLFEETQYF,TGTGCCAGCAGTACTACAGGCTCCTTATTCGAGGAGACCCAGTACTTC
NA,TRBJ1-2,NA,TRBV6-1,CASPGVYGYTF,TGTGCCAGCCCCGGAGTATATGGCTACACCTTC
NA,TRBJ2-7,NA,TRBV6-6,CASMVSPSYEQYF,TGTGCCAGCATGGTTTCCCCCTCCTACGAGCAGTACTTC
TRBD2,TRBJ2-2,NA,TRBV6-5,CASSPTSGTGELFF,TGTGCCAGCAGTCCAACTAGCGGGACCGGGGAGCTGTTTTTT
NA,TRBJ1-3,NA,TRBV4-3,CASSLTESSGNTIYF,TGCGCCAGCAGCCTCACTGAGAGCTCTGGAAACACCATATATTTT
NA,TRBJ1-1,NA,TRBV6-5,CASSYSRGGATEAFF,TGTGCCAGCAGTTACTCGAGGGGGGGGGCCACTGAAGCTTTCTTT
NA,TRBJ2-2,NA,TRBV2,CASSPSTGELFF,TGTGCCAGCAGCCCTAGTACCGGGGAGCTGTTTTTT
TRBD1,TRBJ2-7,NA,TRBV5-8,CASSRTGRNYEQYF,TGTGCCAGCAGCCGGACAGGGAGGAACTACGAGCAGTACTTC
NA,TRBJ2-1,NA,TRBV7-9,CASSPRSSYNEQFF,TGTGCCAGCAGCCCACGGAGCTCCTACAATGAGCAGTTCTTC
NA,TRBJ1-4,NA,TRBV7-2,CASSPTGTPEGKLFF,TGTGCCAGCAGCCCCACCGGGACACCCGAGGGAAAACTGTTTTTT
NA,TRBJ2-7,NA,TRBV2,CASSILGGERLDYEQYF,NA
TRBD1,TRBJ2-7,NA,TRBV7-8,CASSLRDRIYEQYF,TGTGCCAGCAGCCTCCGGGACAGGATCTACGAGCAGTACTTC